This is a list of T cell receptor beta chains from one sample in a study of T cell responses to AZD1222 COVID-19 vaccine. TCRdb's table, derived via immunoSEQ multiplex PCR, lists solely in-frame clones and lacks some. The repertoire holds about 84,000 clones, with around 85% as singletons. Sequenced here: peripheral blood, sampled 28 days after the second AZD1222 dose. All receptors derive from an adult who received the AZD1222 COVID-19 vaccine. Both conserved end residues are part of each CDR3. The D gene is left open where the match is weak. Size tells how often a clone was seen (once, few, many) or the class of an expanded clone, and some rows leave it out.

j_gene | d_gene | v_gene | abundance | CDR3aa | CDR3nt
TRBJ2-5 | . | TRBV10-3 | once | CAIGPGKTQYF | TGTGCCATAGGCCCGGGAAAGACCCAGTACTTC
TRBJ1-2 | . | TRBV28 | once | CASSFAFYGYTF | TGTGCCAGCAGTTTCGCGTTCTATGGCTACACCTTC
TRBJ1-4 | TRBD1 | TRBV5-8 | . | CASSLGQTNEKLFF | TGTGCCAGCAGCCTGGGACAGACTAATGAAAAACTGTTTTTT
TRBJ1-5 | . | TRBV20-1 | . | CSASSVGNQPQHF | TGCAGTGCTAGTTCGGTAGGCAATCAGCCCCAGCATTTT
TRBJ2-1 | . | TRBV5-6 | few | CASSTASTTVNEQFF | TGTGCCAGCAGCACCGCTTCGACTACGGTCAATGAGCAGTTCTTC
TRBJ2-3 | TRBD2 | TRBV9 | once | CASSSSGGRTSTDTQYF | TGTGCCAGCAGTTCTAGCGGGGGACGAACTTCCACAGATACGCAGTATTTT
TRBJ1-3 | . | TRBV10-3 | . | CAIRDKNSGNTIYF | TGTGCCATTCGGGACAAAAACTCTGGAAACACCATATATTTT
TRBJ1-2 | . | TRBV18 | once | CASSPGGAGDGYTF | TGTGCCAGCTCACCGGGGGGGGCCGGGGACGGCTACACCTTC
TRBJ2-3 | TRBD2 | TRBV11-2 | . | CASSLGGLAGGPTDTQYF | TGTGCCAGCAGCTTAGGGGGACTAGCGGGGGGTCCCACAGATACGCAGTATTTT
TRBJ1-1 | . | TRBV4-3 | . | CASSQDRQGKTEAFF | TGCGCCAGCAGCCAAGATCGGCAGGGGAAGACTGAAGCTTTCTTT
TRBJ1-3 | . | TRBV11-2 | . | CASSLVGNTIYF | TGTGCCAGCAGCTTAGTTGGAAACACCATATATTTT
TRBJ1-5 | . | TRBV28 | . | CASSYVRGGQPQHF | TGTGCCAGCAGTTATGTCCGGGGTGGTCAGCCCCAGCATTTT
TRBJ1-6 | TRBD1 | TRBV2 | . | CASNGQGNSPLHF | TGTGCCAGTAATGGACAGGGTAATTCACCCCTCCACTTT
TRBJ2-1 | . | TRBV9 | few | CASSKRREGPTNEQFF | TGTGCCAGCAGCAAGCGTAGGGAAGGACCTACTAATGAGCAGTTCTTC
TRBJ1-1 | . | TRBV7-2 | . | CATPRGARAFF | TGTGCCACCCCCCGGGGGGCCCGAGCTTTCTTT
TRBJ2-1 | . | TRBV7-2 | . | CASSFSGAVEQFF | TGTGCCAGCAGCTTCTCAGGGGCTGTTGAGCAGTTCTTC
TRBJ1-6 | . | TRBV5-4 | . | CASSLNGPGANSPLHF | TGTGCCAGCAGCTTGAATGGGCCTGGGGCCAATTCACCCCTCCACTTT
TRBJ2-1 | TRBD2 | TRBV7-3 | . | CASSKKGLAGQLYNEQFF | TGTGCCAGCAGCAAAAAGGGACTAGCGGGACAGCTCTACAATGAGCAGTTCTTC
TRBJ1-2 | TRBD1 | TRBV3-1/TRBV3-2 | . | CASSHRTGNYGYTF | TGTGCCAGCAGCCATAGGACAGGGAACTATGGCTACACCTTC
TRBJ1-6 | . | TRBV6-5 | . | CASSYSRKTSPLHF | TGTGCCAGCAGTTACTCGCGGAAGACTTCACCCCTCCACTTT
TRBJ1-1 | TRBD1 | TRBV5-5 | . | CASSIRQGNTEAFF | TGTGCCAGCAGCATTCGACAGGGGAACACTGAAGCTTTCTTT
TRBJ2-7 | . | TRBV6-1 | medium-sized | CASSEFQGRNYEQYF | TGTGCCAGCAGTGAATTCCAGGGTCGAAACTACGAGCAGTACTTC
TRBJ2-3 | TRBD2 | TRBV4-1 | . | CASSPLAGATDTQYF | TGCGCCAGCAGCCCCCTAGCGGGAGCGACAGATACGCAGTATTTT
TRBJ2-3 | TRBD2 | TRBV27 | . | CASSSMKGTSGTDTQYF | TGTGCCAGCAGTTCAATGAAGGGGACTAGCGGGACAGATACGCAGTATTTT
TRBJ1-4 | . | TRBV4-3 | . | CASSSEGGGEKLFF | TGCGCCAGCAGCTCAGAGGGGGGGGGTGAAAAACTGTTTTTT
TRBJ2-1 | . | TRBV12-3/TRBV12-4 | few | CASSPTANEQFF | TGTGCCAGCTCCCCCACGGCTAATGAGCAGTTCTTC
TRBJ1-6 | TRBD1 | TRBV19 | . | CASSITPGGTDNSPLHF | TGTGCCAGTAGTATTACCCCAGGGGGGACAGACAATTCACCCCTCCACTTT
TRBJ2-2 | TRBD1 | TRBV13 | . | CASSLWGQGTGELFF | TGTGCCAGCAGCTTATGGGGACAGGGGACCGGGGAGCTGTTTTTT
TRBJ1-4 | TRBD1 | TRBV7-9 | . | CASSPGQGASEKLFF | TGTGCCAGCAGCCCCGGACAGGGGGCGAGTGAAAAACTGTTTTTT
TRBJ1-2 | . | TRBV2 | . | CASNAPYQGRGYTF | TGTGCCAGCAACGCACCCTATCAGGGGCGAGGCTACACCTTC
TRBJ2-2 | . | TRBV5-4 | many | CASSGGQSTGELFF | TGTGCCAGCAGCGGAGGACAGTCTACCGGGGAGCTGTTTTTT
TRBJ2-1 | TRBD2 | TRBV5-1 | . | CASSLRAGDPLEQFF | TGCGCCAGCAGCTTGAGAGCGGGAGATCCGCTGGAGCAGTTCTTC
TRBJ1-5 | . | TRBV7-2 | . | CASSQQSGWGDQPQHF | TGTGCCAGCAGTCAACAAAGCGGGTGGGGCGATCAGCCCCAGCATTTT
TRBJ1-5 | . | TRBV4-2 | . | CASSQGGFDQPQHF | TGTGCCAGCAGCCAAGGAGGGTTCGATCAGCCCCAGCATTTT
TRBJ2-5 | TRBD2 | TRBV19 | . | CASSTGGGQETQYF | TGTGCCAGTAGTACCGGGGGGGGTCAAGAGACCCAGTACTTC
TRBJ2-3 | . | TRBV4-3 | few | CASSYDTDTQYF | TGCGCCAGCAGCTACGACACAGATACGCAGTATTTT
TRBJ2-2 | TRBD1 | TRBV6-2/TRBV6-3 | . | CASSYQRTGRNTGELFF | TGTGCCAGCAGTTACCAAAGGACAGGGAGGAACACCGGGGAGCTGTTTTTT
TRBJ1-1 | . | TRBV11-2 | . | CASSLEIGAFF | TGTGCCAGCAGCTTAGAAATAGGAGCTTTCTTT
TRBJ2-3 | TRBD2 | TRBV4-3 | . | CASSQDKMWSSGRHTDTQYF | TGCGCCAGCAGCCAAGATAAGATGTGGTCCAGCGGGAGGCACACAGATACGCAGTATTTT
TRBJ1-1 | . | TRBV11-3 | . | CASSLRAAGAEAFF | TGTGCCAGCAGCTTACGGGCGGCCGGCGCTGAAGCTTTCTTT
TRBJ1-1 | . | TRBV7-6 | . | CASSSGLRGSGTEAFF | TGTGCCAGCAGCTCTGGTTTACGGGGATCAGGCACTGAAGCTTTCTTT
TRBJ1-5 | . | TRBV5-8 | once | CASSDFSTARNQPQHF | TGTGCCAGCAGCGATTTCTCGACAGCAAGGAATCAGCCCCAGCATTTT